Sequencing of this T cell receptor beta chain was carried out in a study of molecular identifiers for immune sequencing clone quantification. In regard to this clonotype: This clone may be a read error of a much larger clone one base away.

One entry per CDR3 protein, called by TCRdb with MiXCR from the PCR reads. The profile covers about 65,000 distinct CDR3 sequences, with approximately 17% appearing a single time and roughly 1.5% taken by the ten largest. Unmatched junction bases numbered 15, after V lost 5 bases and J lost 13 bases. The CDR3 totals 15 residues. J is TRBJ1-4 and V is TRBV12-3 or TRBV12-4, with 8 bases identical to TRBD1. The sequence came from a human donor in good health. Some libraries in this study had Jurkat cell RNA spiked in. Sequencing was performed on naive CD8+ T cells from blood, with Jurkat cell RNA spiked in. Subset specified: FACS-sorted CD8+CD4-CCR7+CD45RA+ naive T cells. CDR3 amino acids: CASSPGAGATGGLFF. The CDR3 coding sequence is TGTGCCAGCAGTCCGGGGGCAGGGGCTACAGGGGGACTGTTTTTT.